A single sample is the source of the 4 T cell receptor beta chains below, sequenced in a study of T cell repertoires in cytomegalovirus infection. Via MiXCR, TCRdb re-called the reads, giving one row per CDR3 protein. Here the sample spans around 550,000 distinct CDR3 sequences, 26% being singletons. Specimen: PBMCs. These receptor sequences come from a human donor in good health (CMV status not recorded). Some clones in this sample may be carry-over from other donors' samples.

The sample holds a few counts of this clonotype. The chain combines TRBV7-2 with TRBJ1-5; D is possibly TRBD1 (5 bases). The germline V gene encodes CDR1 SGHTA and CDR2 FQGNSA. This CDR3 spans 12 amino acids. V was trimmed by 2 bases and J by 8 bases, leaving 7 bases between them. The CDR3 protein is CASSLRGKPQHF. The CDR3 nucleotides are TGTGCCAGCAGCTTAAGGGGTAAGCCCCAGCATTTT.

Points on this clonotype: A read error may produce the germline difference seen at one junction end. The V call is TRBV19, the J call TRBJ2-5, with 9 bases lining up with TRBD2. This CDR3 has 14 amino acids. Germline-derived CDR1 and CDR2 are LNHDA and SQIVND (reference sequence). The DNA of the CDR3 is TGTGCCAGAAGTAGACTAGCGGCCGGGGAGACCCAGTACTTC. Its translation is CARSRLAAGETQYF. The entire variable domain, with the rest obtained from reference TRBV19 and TRBJ2-5, is as follows: DGGITQSPKYLFRKEGQNVTLSCEQNLNHDAMYWYRQDPGQGLRLIYYSQIVNDFQKGDIAEGYSVSREKKESFPLTVTSAQKNPTAFYLCARSRLAAGETQYFGPGTRLLVL.

V usage is TRBV12-3 or TRBV12-4 and J usage is TRBJ1-2; D call uncertain. Deletions cut 3 bases from V and 7 bases from J, with 12 bases between. The CDR3 spans 13 residues. CDR3 in amino acids: CASSLDTPTGYTF. CDR3 sequence (DNA): TGTGCCAGCAGTTTGGATACCCCCACTGGCTACACCTTC.

V is TRBV7-6 and J is TRBJ1-2, with a weak D call TRBD1 (6 bases). V lost 6 bases, J lost 8 bases, and 13 bases lay in between. Germline CDR1 reads SGHVS; CDR2 reads FNYEAQ. This CDR3 region has 12 residues. The CDR3 reads CASSRQDLGYTF. In nucleotides, the CDR3 is TGTGCCAGCAGTAGACAGGACCTCGGCTACACCTTC.